This TCR beta chain was found in a study of cytotoxic CD8 clonotypes in ibrutinib-treated CLL. Study-wide background: Mean yields were approximately 250,000 productive templates and about 94,000 productive rearrangements per sample.

Details on this clone: What it binds is unknown.

This CDR3 has 16 amino acids. Germline values: CDR1 SGHTA, CDR2 FQGNSA. J was trimmed by 4 bases and V by 1 base; bases with no gene match: 6. A 1 in 200,000 to 1 in 1 million T cell depth was the sequencing target. Assay used: immunoSEQ multiplex PCR; TCRdb lists only in-frame clones, some missing. Of more than 110,000 clones listed, 75% to 95% are singletons. Findings of the study overall: Sampling times differed between sustained-remission and progressing patients.

This sequence joins TRBV7-2 and TRBJ2-5; TRBD2 matches at 10 bases. Sequenced here: PBMCs, sampled after 12 months of ibrutinib treatment. The source of this sequence is a human donor with chronic lymphocytic leukemia. The CDR3 sequence: CASSLGPVAGGETQYF. CDR3 sequence (DNA): TGTGCCAGCAGCTTAGGTCCCGTAGCGGGAGGAGAGACCCAGTACTTC.